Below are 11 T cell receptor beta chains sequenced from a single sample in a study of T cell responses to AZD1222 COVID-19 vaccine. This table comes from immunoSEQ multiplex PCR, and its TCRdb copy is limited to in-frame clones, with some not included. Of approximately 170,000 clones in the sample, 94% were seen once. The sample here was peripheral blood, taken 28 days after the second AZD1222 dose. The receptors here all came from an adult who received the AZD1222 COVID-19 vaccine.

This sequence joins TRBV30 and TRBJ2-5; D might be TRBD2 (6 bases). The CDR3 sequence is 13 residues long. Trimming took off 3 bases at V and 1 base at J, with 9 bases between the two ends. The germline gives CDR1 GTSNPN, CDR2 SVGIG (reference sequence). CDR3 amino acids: CAWSTSLQETQYF. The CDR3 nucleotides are TGTGCCTGGAGCACTAGCCTCCAAGAGACCCAGTACTTC.

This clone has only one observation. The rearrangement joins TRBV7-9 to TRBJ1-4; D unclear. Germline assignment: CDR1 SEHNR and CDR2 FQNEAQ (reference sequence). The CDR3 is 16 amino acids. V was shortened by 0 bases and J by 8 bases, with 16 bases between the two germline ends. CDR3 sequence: CASSLAGQPVWEKLFF. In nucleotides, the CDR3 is TGTGCCAGCAGCTTAGCCGGGCAGCCTGTTTGGGAAAAACTGTTTTTT.

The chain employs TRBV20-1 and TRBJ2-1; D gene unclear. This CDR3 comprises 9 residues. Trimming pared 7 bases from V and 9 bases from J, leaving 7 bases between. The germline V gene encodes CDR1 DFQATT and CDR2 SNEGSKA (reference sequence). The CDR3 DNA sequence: TGCAGTGTAGGGCCTGAGCAGTTCTTC. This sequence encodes CSVGPEQFF.

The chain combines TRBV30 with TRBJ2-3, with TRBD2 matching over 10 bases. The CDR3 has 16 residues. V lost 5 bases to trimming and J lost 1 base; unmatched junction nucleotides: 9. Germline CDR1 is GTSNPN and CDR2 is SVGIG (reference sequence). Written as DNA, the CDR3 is TGTGCCTGGTTGGCTAGCGGGAGAGAGGGCACAGATACGCAGTATTTT. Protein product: CAWLASGREGTDTQYF. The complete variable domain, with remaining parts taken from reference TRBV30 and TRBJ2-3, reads SQTIHQWPATLVQPVGSPLSLECTVEGTSNPNLYWYRQAAGRGLQLLFYSVGIGQISSEVPQNLSASRPQDRQFILSSKKLLLSDSGFYLCAWLASGREGTDTQYFGPGTRLTVL.

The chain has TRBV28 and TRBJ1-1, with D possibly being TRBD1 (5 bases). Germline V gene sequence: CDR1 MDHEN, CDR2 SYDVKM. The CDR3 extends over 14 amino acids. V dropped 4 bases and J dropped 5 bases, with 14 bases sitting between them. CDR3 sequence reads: CASSSPGGGTEAFF. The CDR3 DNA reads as TGTGCCAGCAGTTCCCCGGGGGGAGGGACTGAAGCTTTCTTT.

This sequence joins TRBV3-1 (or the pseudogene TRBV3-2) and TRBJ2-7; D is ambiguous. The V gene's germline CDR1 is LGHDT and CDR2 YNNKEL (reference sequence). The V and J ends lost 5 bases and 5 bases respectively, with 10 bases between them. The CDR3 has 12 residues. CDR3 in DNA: TGTGCCAGCAGCTTTCTGGATGACGAGCAGTACTTC. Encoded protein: CASSFLDDEQYF.

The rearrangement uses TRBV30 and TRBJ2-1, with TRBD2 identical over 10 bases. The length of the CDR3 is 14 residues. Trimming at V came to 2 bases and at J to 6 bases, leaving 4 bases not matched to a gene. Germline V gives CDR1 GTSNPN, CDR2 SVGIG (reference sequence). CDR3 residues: CAWSRGLAPNEQFF. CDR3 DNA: TGTGCCTGGAGTAGGGGACTAGCGCCCAATGAGCAGTTCTTC.

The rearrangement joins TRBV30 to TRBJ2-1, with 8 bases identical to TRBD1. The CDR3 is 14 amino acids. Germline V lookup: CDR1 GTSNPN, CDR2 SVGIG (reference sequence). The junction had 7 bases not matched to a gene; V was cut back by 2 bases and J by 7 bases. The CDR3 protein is CAWSTGQGGNEQFF. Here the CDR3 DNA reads TGTGCCTGGAGTACCGGACAGGGTGGGAATGAGCAGTTCTTC.

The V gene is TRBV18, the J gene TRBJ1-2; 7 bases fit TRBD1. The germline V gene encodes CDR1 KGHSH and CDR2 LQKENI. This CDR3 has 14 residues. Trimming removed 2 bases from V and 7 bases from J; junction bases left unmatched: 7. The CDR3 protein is CASSPVRGGAGYTF. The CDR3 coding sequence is TGTGCCAGCTCACCAGTGAGAGGGGGCGCTGGCTACACCTTC.

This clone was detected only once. CDR3 region: CASSLSYFVGDGQGGNYGYTF. CDR3 bases: TGTGCCAGCAGTTTATCATACTTTGTCGGGGACGGTCAGGGGGGGAACTATGGCTACACCTTC. The chain recombines TRBV27 with TRBJ1-2; 7 positions agree with TRBD1. The germline V gene encodes CDR1 MNHEY and CDR2 SMNVEV (reference sequence). The CDR3 is made up of 21 amino acids. Trimming removed 0 bases from V and 2 bases from J; junction bases left unmatched: 21.

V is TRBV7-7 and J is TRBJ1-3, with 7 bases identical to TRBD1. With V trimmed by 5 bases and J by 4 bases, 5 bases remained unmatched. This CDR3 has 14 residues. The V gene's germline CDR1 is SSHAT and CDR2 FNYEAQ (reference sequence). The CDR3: CASSPTGVGNTIYF. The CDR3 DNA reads TGTGCCAGCAGCCCCACAGGGGTCGGAAACACCATATATTTT.